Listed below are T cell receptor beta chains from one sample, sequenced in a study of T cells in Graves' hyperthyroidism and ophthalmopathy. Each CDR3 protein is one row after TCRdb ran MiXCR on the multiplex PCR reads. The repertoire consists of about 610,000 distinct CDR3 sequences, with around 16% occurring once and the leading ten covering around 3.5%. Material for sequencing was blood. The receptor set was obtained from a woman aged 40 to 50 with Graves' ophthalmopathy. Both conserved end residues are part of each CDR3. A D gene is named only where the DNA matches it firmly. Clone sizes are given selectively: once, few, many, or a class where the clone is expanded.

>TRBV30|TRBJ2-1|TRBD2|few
TGTGCCTGGAGTATCTCCCATAGCGGGGGGGGTCTAAATGAGCAGTTCTTC
CAWSISHSGGGLNEQFF
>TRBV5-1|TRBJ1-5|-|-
TGCGCCAGCAGCGCGGACAGTAGCAATCAGCCCCGGCATTTT
CASSADSSNQPRHF
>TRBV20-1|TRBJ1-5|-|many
TGCAGTGCGCTGGGGGACATCGATCAGCCCCAGCATTTT
CSALGDIDQPQHF
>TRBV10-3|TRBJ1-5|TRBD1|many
TGTGCCATCAGTGGACAGGGAAGCAATCAGCCCCAGCATTTT
CAISGQGSNQPQHF
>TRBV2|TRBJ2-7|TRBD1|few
TGTGCCAGCAGTGAGGTCGGGACAGGATCCGTGGCTTACGAGCAGTACTTC
CASSEVGTGSVAYEQYF
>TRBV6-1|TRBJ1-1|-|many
TGTGCCAGCAGACGAGCCGGGACTGAAGCTTTCTTT
CASRRAGTEAFF
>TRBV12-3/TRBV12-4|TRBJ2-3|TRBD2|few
TGTGCCAGCCGAGCGGGGAACACAGATACGCAGTATTTT
CASRAGNTDTQYF
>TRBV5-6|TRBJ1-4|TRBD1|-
TGTGCCAGCAGCGGGGGACAGGGTACGGTGAATGGACTGTTTTTT
CASSGGQGTVNGLFF
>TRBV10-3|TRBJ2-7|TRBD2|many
TGTGCCATCAGTAAAACTTCGGGACTAGCGGGAGGAGGCCACGAGCAGTACTTC
CAISKTSGLAGGGHEQYF
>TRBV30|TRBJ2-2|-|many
TGTGCCTGGAGTCCCATGGTGGGGGAGCTGTTTTTT
CAWSPMVGELFF
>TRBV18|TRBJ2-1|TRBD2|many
TGTGCCAGCTCACCACTGGGAGCGGGAGGTTCCTACAATGAGCAGTTCTTC
CASSPLGAGGSYNEQFF
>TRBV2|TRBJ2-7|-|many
TGTGCCAGCGTCTATCAGACAGCCACCTACGAGCAGTACTTC
CASVYQTATYEQYF